Described below is a single TCR beta chain sequence and its context. The sample originates from a study of technical replicates of blood from a handful of donors. Profiling relied on immunoSEQ multiplex PCR, and the TCRdb table lists in-frame clones only, not all of them. The table has over 55,000 clones, just under 97% seen once; the top ten hold approximately 0.2%. Per germline, CDR1 GTSNPN and CDR2 SVGIG (reference sequence). This CDR3 is built from 14 residues. V lost 6 bases to trimming and J lost 6 bases, with 21 bases between them. This receptor was identified in a human donor in good health. This rearrangement joins TRBV30 to TRBJ2-7; weak D call: TRBD1 (6 bases). Input material: T cells isolated from PBMCs. The CDR3 nucleotides read TGTGCCTGCCAACACAGGGTTCTGACGGGCGAGCAGTACTTC. It specifies CACQHRVLTGEQYF.